The 27 T cell receptor beta chains given below trace back to one sample, sequenced in a study of shared clonotypes between healthy human individuals. The data were produced by immunoSEQ multiplex PCR, yet TCRdb's version contains in-frame clones alone and is incomplete. The sample shows hundreds of thousands of clones, roughly 96% of them seen only once. CD45RO-negative CD8 cells positively selected for CCR7 made up the naive population, which excluded terminally differentiated effector memory CD45RA+ cells. The sample was naive CD8+ T cells sorted from blood. These receptor sequences come from a woman aged 25 to 39 in good health.

The chain uses TRBV30 and TRBJ2-3; D ambiguous. The CDR3 length is 14 residues. In germline, CDR1 is GTSNPN, CDR2 SVGIG (reference sequence). Trimming cost V 0 bases and J 0 bases, with 7 bases left between them. The CDR3, as DNA: TGTGCCTGGAGTGTTTCAGAAAGCACAGATACGCAGTATTTT. It yields the protein CAWSVSESTDTQYF.

CDR3 sequence reads: CASARQREPSNTGELFF. The CDR3 coding sequence is TGTGCCAGCGCTCGCCAGCGGGAGCCTTCGAACACCGGGGAGCTGTTTTTT. The rearrangement uses TRBV12-1 and TRBJ2-2; the table's D gene call, TRBD2, was not cross checked with the DNA. TRBV12-1 is a known pseudogene. CDR3 size: 17 residues.

This clone was seen only a few times. The V and J genes are TRBV2 and TRBJ1-2; 8 bases line up with TRBD1. The trim removed 10 bases at V and 8 bases at J, leaving 15 bases unmatched. This CDR3 is 14 amino acids long. CDR1 and CDR2 (germline): SNHLY, FYNNEI. CDR3 DNA: TGTGCCATCTGGCTTGGACAGGGACCGGGAGGCTACACCTTC. Its protein product is CAIWLGQGPGGYTF.

This clone was recorded only once. The chain has TRBV6-6 and TRBJ1-4; D not resolved. Trimming left V 2 bases short and J 0 bases short, with 10 bases between. Germline V gene lookup returns CDR1 MNHNY and CDR2 SVGAGI (reference sequence). The CDR3 is made up of 16 amino acids. CDR3: CASSYTAGTTNEKLFF. The CDR3 nucleotides are TGTGCCAGCAGTTACACTGCAGGCACAACTAATGAAAAACTGTTTTTT.

This chain connects TRBV19 to TRBJ1-1; D is perhaps TRBD1 (5 bases). Germline V gene data show CDR1 as LNHDA and CDR2 as SQIVND (reference sequence). The V end lost 5 bases, the J end lost 1 base, and 11 bases lay between the germline ends. The length of the CDR3 is 14 residues. In DNA, the CDR3 is TGTGCCAGTAGTTTTGCAGGGCAGAACACTGAAGCTTTCTTT. It translates to CASSFAGQNTEAFF.

The V and J genes are TRBV9 and TRBJ1-5; no clear D. Germline CDR1 reads SGDLS; CDR2 reads YYNGEE. The CDR3 covers 14 residues. The V gene lost 3 bases and the J gene lost 0 bases, with 7 bases spanning the gap. The chain's CDR3 is CASSDSYSNQPQHF. The CDR3 DNA follows: TGTGCCAGCAGCGACAGTTATAGCAATCAGCCCCAGCATTTT.

The chain has TRBV27 and TRBJ2-2; D is undetermined. The CDR3 has 14 amino acids. V was clipped by 3 bases and J by 6 bases, with 11 bases between them. Germline V gene lookup returns CDR1 MNHEY and CDR2 SMNVEV (reference sequence). DNA of the CDR3: TGTGCCAGCAGTTTTTTTATGGGGTCCGGGGAGCTGTTTTTT. Protein sequence: CASSFFMGSGELFF.

The rearrangement joins TRBV28 to TRBJ1-5, with D perhaps matching TRBD1 (6 bases). Trimming left V 2 bases short and J 0 bases short, with 11 bases between. The CDR3 is made up of 16 amino acids. Germline V lookup: CDR1 MDHEN, CDR2 SYDVKM. CDR3 coding DNA: TGTGCCAGCAGTTTAGTGGGGGCTTCTAGCAATCAGCCCCAGCATTTT. Translation gives CASSLVGASSNQPQHF.

This clone appeared a single time. Sequence at one end of the junction differs from germline and may be a read error. The J gene is TRBJ2-7, the V gene TRBV7-8, with 7 bases matching TRBD2. CDR1 SGHVS and CDR2 FQNEAQ come from the germline V gene. This CDR3 spans 14 amino acids. The CDR3 sequence: CASSIAGSSYEQYF. CDR3 coding DNA: TGTGCCAGCAGCATAGCGGGTAGCTCCTACGAGCAGTACTTC.

V is TRBV27 and J is TRBJ2-5, with TRBD1 matching 7 bases. Looked up from germline, CDR1 is MNHEY and CDR2 is SMNVEV (reference sequence). V shed 5 bases, J shed 0 bases, and the junction held 6 bases outside the gene matches. This CDR3 comprises 15 residues. The CDR3 sequence is CASSRLQGHQETQYF. The CDR3 nucleotides read TGTGCCAGCAGTCGATTACAGGGGCACCAAGAGACCCAGTACTTC.

Regarding this clone: Other DNA sequences within the sample encode an identical CDR3. The chain carries TRBV9 and TRBJ2-7; D is uncertain. The germline V and J ends were trimmed by 0 bases and 4 bases, with 8 bases remaining between them. This CDR3 region has 13 residues. CDR1 is SGDLS, CDR2 YYNGEE, per germline. The CDR3 here is CASSVGIGYEQYF. CDR3 sequence (DNA): TGTGCCAGCAGCGTAGGAATCGGTTACGAGCAGTACTTC.

A note on this clone: The same CDR3 arises from other DNA sequences in this sample as well. The chain employs TRBV4-1 and TRBJ2-7, with no clear D. CDR3 size: 13 residues. Germline V gene data show CDR1 as MGHRA and CDR2 as YSYEKL. The V end was cut by 5 bases, the J end by 2 bases, with 10 bases between. DNA for the CDR3: TGCGCCAGCAGCTCCCGACTGGCCTACGAGCAGTACTTC. It specifies CASSSRLAYEQYF.

The CDR3 reads CASSLGWARTASYGYTF. In DNA, the CDR3 is TGTGCCAGCAGCTTGGGTTGGGCAAGGACAGCCTCCTATGGCTACACCTTC. J is TRBJ1-2 and V is TRBV5-4; a possible D gene is TRBD1 (6 bases). The germline gives CDR1 SGHNT, CDR2 YYREEE (reference sequence). This CDR3 spans 17 amino acids. Trimming took 0 bases from V and 4 from J, leaving 19 bases between them. The full variable domain, its missing parts supplied by reference TRBV5-4 and TRBJ1-2, is ETGVTQSPTHLIKTRGQQVTLRCSSQSGHNTVSWYQQALGQGPQFIFQYYREEENGRGNFPPRFSGLQFPNYSSELNVNALELDDSALYLCASSLGWARTASYGYTFGSGTRLTVV.

V is TRBV13 and J is TRBJ1-1, with D possibly TRBD1 on 5 matching bases. The V gene lost 2 bases and the J gene lost 6 bases, with 19 bases spanning the gap. The germline CDR1 and CDR2 sequences are PRHDT and FYEKMQ (reference sequence). The CDR3 spans 16 residues. CDR3 bases: TGTGCCAGCAGCTTACTCGCTAATGGGGGGATGGCTGAAGCTTTCTTT. It codes for CASSLLANGGMAEAFF.

This chain uses TRBV21-1 with TRBJ1-5. TRBV21-1 is marked as a pseudogene. CDR3 size: 15 residues. Here the CDR3 DNA reads TGTGCCAGCAGCTCCCGGGGCGCCACCAATCAGCCCCAGCATTTT. Translated, it gives CASSSRGATNQPQHF.

The rearrangement joins TRBV29-1 to TRBJ2-1; tentative D call: TRBD2 (6 bases). The CDR3 runs to 13 residues. V was trimmed by 4 bases and J by 7 bases, leaving 14 bases between them. CDR1 and CDR2 from the germline V gene are SQVTM and ANQGSEA. CDR3 residues: CSVVATRLNEQFF. The CDR3, as DNA: TGCAGCGTTGTCGCGACTAGGTTGAATGAGCAGTTCTTC.

The genes are TRBV28 and TRBJ1-1; maybe TRBD1 (6 bases). This CDR3 spans 16 amino acids. V was cut by 3 bases and J by 5 bases, with 19 bases left in between. Germline V gives CDR1 MDHEN, CDR2 SYDVKM. The CDR3 loop is CASSFRQEGGATEAFF. CDR3 nucleotides: TGTGCCAGCAGTTTTCGACAGGAAGGGGGTGCGACTGAAGCTTTCTTT.

The chain joins TRBV28 to TRBJ2-2; unclear D gene. The germline V gene encodes CDR1 MDHEN and CDR2 SYDVKM. The CDR3 sequence is 14 residues long. Trimming left V 2 bases short and J 6 bases short, with 10 bases between. Here the CDR3 DNA reads TGTGCCAGCAGTTTAGCGATCGATGCCGGGGAGCTGTTTTTT. This sequence encodes CASSLAIDAGELFF. Full variable domain (rest looked up from reference TRBV28 and TRBJ2-2): DVKVTQSSRYLVKRTGEKVFLECVQDMDHENMFWYRQDPGLGLRLIYFSYDVKMKEKGDIPEGYSVSREKKERFSLILESASTNQTSMYLCASSLAIDAGELFFGEGSRLTVL.

J is TRBJ2-2 and V is TRBV19, with D tentatively TRBD1 (6 bases). Trimming left V 5 bases short and J 4 bases short, with 11 bases between. Germline V CDR1 and CDR2: LNHDA, SQIVND (reference sequence). The CDR3 has 14 residues. The CDR3 loop reads CASSLGAGTGELFF. The CDR3 nucleotides read TGTGCCAGTAGTTTGGGGGCCGGCACCGGGGAGCTGTTTTTT.

Details on this clone: In the same sample, other DNA sequences code for this CDR3. This chain joins TRBV9 and TRBJ2-2; D tentatively fits TRBD1 or TRBD2 (5 bases each). CDR3 length equals 12 residues. Looked up from germline, CDR1 is SGDLS and CDR2 is YYNGEE. V was shortened by 3 bases and J by 6 bases, with 6 bases between the two germline ends. CDR3 DNA sequence: TGTGCCAGCAGCGGGGGGTCCGGGGAGCTGTTTTTT. Protein: CASSGGSGELFF.

The chain employs TRBV2 and TRBJ2-1; 7 bases map to TRBD2. Trimming removed 6 bases from V and 9 bases from J; junction bases left unmatched: 14. Per germline, CDR1 SNHLY and CDR2 FYNNEI. The CDR3 covers 15 residues. CDR3 nucleotides: TGTGCCAGCAGGAACCCGGGAGGCCCTCCGTCTGAGCAGTTCTTC. Translating it yields CASRNPGGPPSEQFF.

With regard to this clone: Other DNA sequences in this sample translate to the same CDR3. The V gene is TRBV9, the J gene TRBJ2-7, with TRBD1 matching over 8 bases. With 0 bases clipped from V and 4 bases from J, the junction kept 3 bases outside the gene matches. This CDR3 spans 14 amino acids. CDR1 and CDR2 (germline): SGDLS, YYNGEE. The CDR3 bases are TGTGCCAGCAGCGTAGCCCAGGGGGCGTACGAGCAGTACTTC. It specifies CASSVAQGAYEQYF. Looking up the rest from reference TRBV9 and TRBJ2-7 gives the full variable domain: DSGVTQTPKHLITATGQRVTLRCSPRSGDLSVYWYQQSLDQGLQFLIQYYNGEERAKGNILERFSAQQFPDLHSELNLSSLELGDSALYFCASSVAQGAYEQYFGPGTRLTVT.

This clone has only one observation. The chain joins TRBV5-6 to TRBJ1-6; D call uncertain. V was pared by 5 bases and J by 7 bases, with 16 bases between. This CDR3 has 15 amino acids. Germline loops: CDR1 SGHDT, CDR2 YYEEEE. The CDR3 nucleotides are TGTGCCAGCAGGTCGTGGGGTTCACCCAATTCACCCCTCCACTTT. Amino acids: CASRSWGSPNSPLHF.

This clone showed up just a few times. The chain carries TRBV27 and TRBJ1-5, with TRBD1 matching over 8 bases. The germline CDR1 and CDR2 sequences are MNHEY and SMNVEV (reference sequence). This CDR3 is 16 amino acids long. V was pared by 5 bases and J by 4 bases, with 10 bases of the junction left unmatched. CDR3 protein: CASSPIQGDPNQPQHF. In nucleotides, the CDR3 is TGTGCCAGCAGTCCTATACAGGGGGACCCGAATCAGCCCCAGCATTTT.

V usage is TRBV6-4 and J usage is TRBJ2-2; D not certain. Germline values: CDR1 MRHNA, CDR2 SNTAGT. CDR3 length equals 12 residues. The V end was cut by 1 base, the J end by 7 bases, with 4 bases between. The CDR3 here is CASSDLGGELFF. CDR3 in DNA: TGTGCCAGCAGTGACTTAGGCGGGGAGCTGTTTTTT.

This clone was detected once. Mismatch with germline at one junction end may stem from a read error. The V and J genes are TRBV28 and TRBJ2-5; D remains unclear. The germline V gene encodes CDR1 MDHEN and CDR2 SYDVKM. The CDR3 has 11 amino acids. CDR3 amino acids: CASSLWETPYF. DNA for the CDR3: TGTGCCAGCAGTTTATGGGAGACCCCGTACTTC.

V and J are TRBV2 and TRBJ2-3, with 13 bases aligning to TRBD2. CDR1 SNHLY and CDR2 FYNNEI come from the germline V gene. Trimming cost V 4 bases and J 5 bases; bases outside gene matches: 3. The CDR3 spans 15 residues. CDR3 residues: CASSGWTSGRDTQYF. As DNA, the CDR3 is TGTGCCAGCAGTGGGTGGACTAGCGGGAGAGATACGCAGTATTTT.